This TCR beta chain is from a study of blood T cell repertoires in COVID-19. For the study at large: The United States, Italy and Spain provided the acute and convalescent COVID-19 samples. PBMCs, B-cell-depleted T cells, or T cells were the source of the cDNA or gDNA that made up the material.

Sequencing used immunoSEQ multiplex PCR; TCRdb keeps in-frame clones, though not all of them. The table shows some 80,000 clones, with around 76% occurring only once. This clone was picked up a small number of times. This TCR derives from a human donor in a cohort sampled during active COVID-19. The sequenced sample was peripheral blood.

CDR3 amino acids: CASSPGTGASYNSPLHF. CDR3 nucleotides: TGTGCCAGCAGTCCTGGGACAGGGGCATCCTATAATTCACCCCTCCACTTT. The rearrangement uses TRBV28 and TRBJ1-6; 10 bases match TRBD1. The CDR3 is 17 residues long. CDR1 and CDR2 (germline): MDHEN, SYDVKM. V dropped 5 bases and J dropped 1; count of bases not matched to a gene: 5.